This T cell receptor beta chain was identified during a study of cytomegalovirus exposure and HLA in healthy donors. Notes on the study in general: As a later analysis showed, a missense DCLRE1C variant was linked to trimming of TCR beta V- and J-genes. A reported reduction in N-insertions relative to the roughly 640-donor mean was seen in an Asian-associated ancestry cluster in a later analysis. Within the data, a cluster of highly shared sequence variants was likely a sequencing artifact.

After removal of 5 bases from V and 10 bases from J, the junction contained 1 base not matched to a gene. The CDR3 length is 11 residues. Germline CDR1 is SEHNR and CDR2 is FQNEAQ (reference sequence). Both 60 Vbeta primers and 13 Jbeta primers went into the PCR. TCRdb keeps only in-frame clones here, not all; method: immunoSEQ multiplex PCR. The sample includes some 120,000 clones, approximately 68% of them seen just once. This clone was seen only a few times. The antigen remains unidentified. This TCR derives from a man aged 25-40 years in good health and CMV-seropositive. Material: PBMCs. The rearrangement joins TRBV7-9 to TRBJ2-1; 8 bases map to TRBD2. DNA of the CDR3: TGTGCCAGCAGCCCTAGCGGGGAGCAGTTCTTC. Translation gives CASSPSGEQFF. The variable domain in full, with the rest retrieved from reference TRBV7-9 and TRBJ2-1, is DTGVSQNPRHKITKRGQNVTFRCDPISEHNRLYWYRQTLGQGPEFLTYFQNEAQLEKSRLLSDRFSAERPKGSFSTLEIQRTEQGDSAMYLCASSPSGEQFFGPGTRLTVL.